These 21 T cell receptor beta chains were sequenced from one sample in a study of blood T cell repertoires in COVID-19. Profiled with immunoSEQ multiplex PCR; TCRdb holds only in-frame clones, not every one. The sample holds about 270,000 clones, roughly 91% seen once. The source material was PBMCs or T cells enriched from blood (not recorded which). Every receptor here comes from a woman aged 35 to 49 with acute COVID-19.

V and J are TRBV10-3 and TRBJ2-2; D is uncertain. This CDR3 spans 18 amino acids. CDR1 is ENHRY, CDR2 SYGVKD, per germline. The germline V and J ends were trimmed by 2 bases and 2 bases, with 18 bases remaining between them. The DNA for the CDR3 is TGTGCCATCAGTGAGGATGCTGGGCGTACAGAAAACACCGGGGAGCTGTTTTTT. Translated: CAISEDAGRTENTGELFF.

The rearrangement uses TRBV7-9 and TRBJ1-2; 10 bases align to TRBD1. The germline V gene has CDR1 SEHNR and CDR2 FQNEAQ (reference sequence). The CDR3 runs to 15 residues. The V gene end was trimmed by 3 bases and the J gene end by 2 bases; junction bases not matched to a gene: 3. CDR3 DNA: TGTGCCAGCAGCTTGGGACAGGGGACCAACTATGGCTACACCTTC. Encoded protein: CASSLGQGTNYGYTF.

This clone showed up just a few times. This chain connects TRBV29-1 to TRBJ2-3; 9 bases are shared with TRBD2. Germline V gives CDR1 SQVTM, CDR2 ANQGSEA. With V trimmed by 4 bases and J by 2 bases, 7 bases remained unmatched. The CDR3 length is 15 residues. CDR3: CSVVIAGDFTDTQYF. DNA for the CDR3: TGCAGCGTTGTTATAGCGGGAGATTTCACAGATACGCAGTATTTT.

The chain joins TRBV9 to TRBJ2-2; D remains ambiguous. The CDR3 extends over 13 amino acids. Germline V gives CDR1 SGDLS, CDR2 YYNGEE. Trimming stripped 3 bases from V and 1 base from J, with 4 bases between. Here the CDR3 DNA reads TGTGCCAGCAGCGGGAGGAACACCGGGGAGCTGTTTTTT. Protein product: CASSGRNTGELFF.

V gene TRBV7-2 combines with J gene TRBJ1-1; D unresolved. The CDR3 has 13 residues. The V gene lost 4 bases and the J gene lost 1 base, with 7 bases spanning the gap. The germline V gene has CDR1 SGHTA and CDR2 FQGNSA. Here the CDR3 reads CASSSQENTEAFF. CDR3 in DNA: TGTGCCAGCAGCTCTCAGGAGAACACTGAAGCTTTCTTT.

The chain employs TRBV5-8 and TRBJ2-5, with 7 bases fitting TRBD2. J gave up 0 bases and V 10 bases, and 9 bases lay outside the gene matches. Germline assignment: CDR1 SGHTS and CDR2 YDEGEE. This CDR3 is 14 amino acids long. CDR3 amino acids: CARGGRQYQETQYF. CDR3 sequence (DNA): TGTGCCCGTGGCGGGAGACAGTACCAAGAGACCCAGTACTTC. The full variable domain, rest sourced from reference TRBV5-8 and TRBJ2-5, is EAGVTQSPTHLIKTRGQQATLRCSPISGHTSVYWYQQALGLGLQFLLWYDEGEERNRGNFPPRFSGRQFPNYSSELNVNALELEDSALYLCARGGRQYQETQYFGPGTRLLVL.

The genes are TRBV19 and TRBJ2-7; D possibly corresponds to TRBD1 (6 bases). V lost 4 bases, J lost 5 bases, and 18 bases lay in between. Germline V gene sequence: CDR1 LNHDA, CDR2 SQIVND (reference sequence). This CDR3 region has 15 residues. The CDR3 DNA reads TGTGCCAGTAGTACAGCCGGGACACCTTGGGACGAGCAGTACTTC. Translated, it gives CASSTAGTPWDEQYF.

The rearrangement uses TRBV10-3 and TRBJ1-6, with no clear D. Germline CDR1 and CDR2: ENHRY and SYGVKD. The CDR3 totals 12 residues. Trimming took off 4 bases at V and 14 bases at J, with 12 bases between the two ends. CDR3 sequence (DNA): TGTGCCATCAGTGTGGAGAGTGGTGCCCTCCACTTT. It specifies CAISVESGALHF.

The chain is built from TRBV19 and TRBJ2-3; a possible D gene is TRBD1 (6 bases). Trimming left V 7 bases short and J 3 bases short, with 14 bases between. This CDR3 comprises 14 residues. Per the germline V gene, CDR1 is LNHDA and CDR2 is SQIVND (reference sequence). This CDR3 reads CASNARQGTDTQYF. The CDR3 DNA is TGTGCCAGTAATGCACGGCAGGGGACAGATACGCAGTATTTT.

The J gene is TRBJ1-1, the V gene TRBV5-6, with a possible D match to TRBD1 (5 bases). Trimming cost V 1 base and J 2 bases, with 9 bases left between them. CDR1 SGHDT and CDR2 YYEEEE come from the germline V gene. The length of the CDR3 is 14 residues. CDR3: CASSLTGFNTEAFF. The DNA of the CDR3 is TGTGCCAGCAGCTTGACAGGTTTTAACACTGAAGCTTTCTTT. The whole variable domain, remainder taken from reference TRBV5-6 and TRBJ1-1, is DAGVTQSPTHLIKTRGQQVTLRCSPKSGHDTVSWYQQALGQGPQFIFQYYEEEERQRGNFPDRFSGHQFPNYSSELNVNALLLGDSALYLCASSLTGFNTEAFFGQGTRLTVV.

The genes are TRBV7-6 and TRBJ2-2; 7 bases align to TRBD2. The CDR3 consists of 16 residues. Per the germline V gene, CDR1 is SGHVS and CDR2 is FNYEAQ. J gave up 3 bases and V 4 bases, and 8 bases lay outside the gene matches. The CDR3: CASSSVGGIYTGELFF. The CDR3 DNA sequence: TGTGCCAGCAGCTCGGTGGGGGGGATTTACACCGGGGAGCTGTTTTTT.

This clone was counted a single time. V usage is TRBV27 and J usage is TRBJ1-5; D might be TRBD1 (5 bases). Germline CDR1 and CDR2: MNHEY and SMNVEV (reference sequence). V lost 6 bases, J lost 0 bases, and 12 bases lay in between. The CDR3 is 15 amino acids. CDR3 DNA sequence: TGTGCCAGCAGCCCGGACACCTATAGCAATCAGCCCCAGCATTTT. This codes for CASSPDTYSNQPQHF.

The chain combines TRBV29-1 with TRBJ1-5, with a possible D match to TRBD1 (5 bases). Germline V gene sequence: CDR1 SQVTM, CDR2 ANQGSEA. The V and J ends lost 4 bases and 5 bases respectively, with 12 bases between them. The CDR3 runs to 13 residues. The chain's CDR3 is CSVGEGRHQPQHF. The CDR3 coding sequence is TGCAGCGTTGGGGAGGGACGCCATCAGCCCCAGCATTTT.

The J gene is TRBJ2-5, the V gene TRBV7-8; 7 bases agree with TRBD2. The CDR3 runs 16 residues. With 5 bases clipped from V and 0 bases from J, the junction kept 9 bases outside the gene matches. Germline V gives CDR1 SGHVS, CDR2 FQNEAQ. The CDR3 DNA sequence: TGTGCCAGCAGCCGATCTAGCGGAACGTACCAAGAGACCCAGTACTTC. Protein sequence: CASSRSSGTYQETQYF.

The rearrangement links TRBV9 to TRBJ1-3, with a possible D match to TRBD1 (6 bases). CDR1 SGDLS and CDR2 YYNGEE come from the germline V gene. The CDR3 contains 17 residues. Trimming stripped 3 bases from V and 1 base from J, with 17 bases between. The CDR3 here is CASSGAGTFVSGNTIYF. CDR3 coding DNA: TGTGCCAGCAGCGGCGCCGGGACATTCGTTTCTGGAAACACCATATATTTT.

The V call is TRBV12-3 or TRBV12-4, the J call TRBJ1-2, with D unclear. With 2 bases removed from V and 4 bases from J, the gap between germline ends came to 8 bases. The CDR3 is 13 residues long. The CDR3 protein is CASSLQVPYGYTF. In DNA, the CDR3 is TGTGCCAGCAGTTTACAGGTTCCCTATGGCTACACCTTC.

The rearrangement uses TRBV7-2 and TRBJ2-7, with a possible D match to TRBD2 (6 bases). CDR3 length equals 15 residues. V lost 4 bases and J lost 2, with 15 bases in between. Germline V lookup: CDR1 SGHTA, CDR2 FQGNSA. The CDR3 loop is CASSSQPGLTYEQYF. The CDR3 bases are TGTGCCAGCAGCTCCCAACCGGGACTTACCTACGAGCAGTACTTC.

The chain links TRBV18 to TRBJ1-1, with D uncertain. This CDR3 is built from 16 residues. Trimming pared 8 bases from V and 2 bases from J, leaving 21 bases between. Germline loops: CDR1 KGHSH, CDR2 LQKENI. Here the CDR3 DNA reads TGTGCCAGCGCCCGGGGAAATAGTGCGGCCAACACTGAAGCTTTCTTT. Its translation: CASARGNSAANTEAFF.

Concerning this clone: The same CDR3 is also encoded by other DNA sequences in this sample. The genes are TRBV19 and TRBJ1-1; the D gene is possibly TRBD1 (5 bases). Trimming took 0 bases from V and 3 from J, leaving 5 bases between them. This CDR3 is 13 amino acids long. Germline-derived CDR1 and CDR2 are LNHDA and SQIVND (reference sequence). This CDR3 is CASSIDRDTEAFF. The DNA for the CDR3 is TGTGCCAGTAGTATAGACAGGGACACTGAAGCTTTCTTT.

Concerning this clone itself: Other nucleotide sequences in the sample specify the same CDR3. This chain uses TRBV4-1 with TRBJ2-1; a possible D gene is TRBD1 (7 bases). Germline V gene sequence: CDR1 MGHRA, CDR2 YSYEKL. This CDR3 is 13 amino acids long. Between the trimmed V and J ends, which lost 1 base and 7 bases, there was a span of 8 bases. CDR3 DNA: TGCGCCAGCAGCCAAGCAGGGGGGAATGAGCAGTTCTTC. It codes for CASSQAGGNEQFF.

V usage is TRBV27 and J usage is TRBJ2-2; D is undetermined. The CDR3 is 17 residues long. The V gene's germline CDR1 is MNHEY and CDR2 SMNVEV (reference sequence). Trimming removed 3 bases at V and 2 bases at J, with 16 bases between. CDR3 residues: CASSFGLGGRNTGELFF. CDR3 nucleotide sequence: TGTGCCAGCAGTTTTGGCCTAGGCGGAAGAAACACCGGGGAGCTGTTTTTT.